Following are 12 T cell receptor beta chains from one sample sequenced in a study of shared clonotypes between healthy human individuals. The method was immunoSEQ multiplex PCR; TCRdb's version includes in-frame clones alone and lacks a portion of them. The table includes 1.4 million or so clones, approximately 98.5% detected once. Sequenced: naive CD4+ T cells sorted from blood. As for subset: CD45RA+ positively selected. These receptors originate from a man younger than 40 in good health.

The chain recombines TRBV6-1 with TRBJ2-7, with TRBD1 matching 7 bases. CDR1 is MNHNS, CDR2 SASEGT, per germline. The J segment lost 2 bases and the V segment lost 3 bases, leaving 10 bases of the junction unmatched. The CDR3 is made up of 16 amino acids. The CDR3 region has the DNA TGTGCCAGCAGTGATCCGTTGACAGGGTCTGCCTACGAGCAGTACTTC. It is translated as CASSDPLTGSAYEQYF.

This chain connects TRBV4-1 to TRBJ2-1; a weak D match, TRBD2 (6 bases). Trimming cost V 0 bases and J 4 bases, with 13 bases left between them. This CDR3 comprises 16 residues. Germline V gene lookup returns CDR1 MGHRA and CDR2 YSYEKL. CDR3 in DNA: TGCGCCAGCAGCCAAGAGACGGGAGCATGGTACAATGAGCAGTTCTTC. Protein product: CASSQETGAWYNEQFF.

The gene calls are TRBV19 and TRBJ2-2; no clear D. Trimming cost V 9 bases and J 4 bases, with 12 bases left between them. The CDR3 has 13 residues. Germline CDR1 and CDR2: LNHDA and SQIVND (reference sequence). The CDR3 DNA follows: TGTGCCAGCGAGCCGCTACCCACCGGGGAGCTGTTTTTT. Amino acid sequence: CASEPLPTGELFF.

The CDR3 reads CASSDHRPGEQYF. CDR3 bases: TGCGCCAGCAGTGACCACCGACCTGGCGAGCAGTACTTC. The chain links TRBV10-1 to TRBJ2-7; D uncertain. V was clipped by 3 bases and J by 6 bases, with 12 bases between them. The germline CDR1 and CDR2 sequences are WNHNN and SYGVQD (reference sequence). The CDR3 loop spans 13 amino acids.

The V and J genes are TRBV7-9 and TRBJ2-7; the D gene could be TRBD1 or TRBD2 (6 bases each). The CDR3 is 14 amino acids. V dropped 1 base and J dropped 3 bases, with 10 bases sitting between them. Germline loops: CDR1 SEHNR, CDR2 FQNEAQ (reference sequence). The CDR3 nucleotides are TGTGCCAGCAGCTTAGGGGGGGCCGGCTACGAGCAGTACTTC. Protein: CASSLGGAGYEQYF.

This chain connects TRBV5-4 to TRBJ1-5; tentatively, D is TRBD1 (5 bases). CDR1 and CDR2 from the germline V gene are SGHNT and YYREEE (reference sequence). The ends were cut back, 4 bases at V and 7 bases at J, with 15 bases in the middle. This CDR3 is 14 amino acids long. The CDR3 protein is CASSDRPGGQPQHF. The CDR3 DNA sequence: TGTGCCAGCAGCGACAGACCGGGAGGCCAGCCCCAGCATTTT.

The chain combines TRBV14 with TRBJ1-4; weak D call: TRBD1 (5 bases). CDR3 length equals 18 residues. Germline values: CDR1 SGHDN, CDR2 FVKESK. The V and J ends lost 0 bases and 7 bases respectively, with 21 bases between them. This chain's CDR3 is CASSQDNGFGGYGEKLFF. The DNA for the CDR3 is TGTGCCAGCAGCCAAGATAACGGCTTCGGGGGGTACGGTGAAAAACTGTTTTTT.

The V call is TRBV14, the J call TRBJ2-5, with 11 bases identical to TRBD1. This CDR3 region has 17 residues. Trimming removed 0 bases from V and 6 bases from J; junction bases left unmatched: 9. Germline V lookup: CDR1 SGHDN, CDR2 FVKESK. DNA for the CDR3: TGTGCCAGCAGCCAAGATCTGGGGGACAGGGGGTGGAAGACCCAGTACTTC. The encoded protein is CASSQDLGDRGWKTQYF.

The chain is built from TRBV5-1 and TRBJ2-7; TRBD2 agrees at 9 bases. The CDR3 covers 16 residues. CDR1 is SGHRS, CDR2 YFSETQ, per germline. V shed 4 bases, J shed 6 bases, and the junction held 14 bases outside the gene matches. The CDR3 reads CASSENPGLAFPEQYF. The CDR3 DNA reads TGCGCCAGCAGCGAAAATCCGGGACTAGCTTTCCCCGAGCAGTACTTC.

J is TRBJ2-3 and V is TRBV7-6; no clear D gene. The V end was cut by 5 bases, the J end by 1 base, with 13 bases between. In germline, CDR1 is SGHVS, CDR2 FNYEAQ. CDR3 length: 15 amino acids. The chain's CDR3 is CASSRQLPGTDTQYF. In nucleotides, the CDR3 is TGTGCCAGCAGCCGGCAGCTGCCGGGCACAGATACGCAGTATTTT.

The gene calls are TRBV6-6 and TRBJ2-7; 7 bases are a match to TRBD2. Germline loops: CDR1 MNHNY, CDR2 SVGAGI (reference sequence). V lost 6 bases, J lost 4 bases, and 6 bases stayed unmatched. CDR3 length: 13 amino acids. CDR3 coding DNA: TGTGCCAGCAGGCGGGGGTTAACGTACGAGCAGTACTTC. This codes for CASRRGLTYEQYF.

V usage is TRBV10-3 and J usage is TRBJ1-2; tentatively, D is TRBD1 (6 bases). This CDR3 spans 18 amino acids. V dropped 3 bases and J dropped 0 bases, with 20 bases sitting between them. Germline CDR1 is ENHRY and CDR2 is SYGVKD. The CDR3 loop reads CAISEQVDRSRANYGYTF. The CDR3 region has the DNA TGTGCCATCAGTGAACAGGTCGACAGGTCTCGAGCTAACTATGGCTACACCTTC.